These 15 T cell receptor beta chains were sequenced from one sample in a study of blood T cells in healthy people across ages. A second PCR, run for about 6 to 12 cycles, used a sample-barcoded 5' primer plus a J-beta primer mix. TCRdb re-derived calls from the 5' RACE reads in MiXCR, one entry per CDR3 protein. The sample includes fewer than 750,000 distinct CDR3 sequences, roughly half seen only once; the top ten take 13%. Sequenced sample: blood. Receptors originate from a woman at least 80 years old in good health.

The rearrangement links TRBV5-1 to TRBJ2-6; D gene unclear. With 10 bases removed from V and 2 bases from J, the gap between germline ends came to 13 bases. Germline lookup yields CDR1 SGHRS and CDR2 YFSETQ. This CDR3 comprises 14 residues. CDR3 sequence: CASKTTPGANVLTF. DNA of the CDR3: TGCGCCTCGAAAACCACGCCTGGGGCCAACGTCCTGACTTTC.

V gene TRBV5-1 combines with J gene TRBJ2-2; TRBD2 might be the D (7 bases). CDR1 is SGHRS, CDR2 YFSETQ, per germline. Trimming removed 3 bases at V and 5 bases at J, with 17 bases between. The CDR3 extends over 16 amino acids. The CDR3 region has the DNA TGCGCCAGCAGCTCAGAACCGGGGGGCTGGACCGGGGAGCTGTTTTTT. Translating it yields CASSSEPGGWTGELFF.

The rearrangement joins TRBV28 to TRBJ2-2; 12 nucleotides line up with TRBD2. The V segment lost 5 bases and the J segment 7 bases; nucleotides outside the gene matches: 8. The CDR3 extends over 16 amino acids. Germline lookup yields CDR1 MDHEN and CDR2 SYDVKM. The CDR3, as DNA: TGTGCCAGCAGTGTCTCCGGACTAGCGGGAATCGGGGAGCTGTTTTTT. It codes for CASSVSGLAGIGELFF.

Remarks on this clonotype: A much bigger clone sits one base away, suggesting this may be a read error. The chain carries TRBV6-5 and TRBJ2-1; no clear D. Trimming pared 5 bases from V and 9 bases from J, leaving 14 bases between. The CDR3 has 13 residues. Germline V CDR1 and CDR2: MNHEY, SVGAGI. The CDR3 region is CASSPGLFGEQFF. CDR3 in DNA: TGTGCCAGCAGTCCGGGTCTCTTCGGTGAGCAGTTCTTC.

The V gene is TRBV9, the J gene TRBJ2-1; 7 bases line up with TRBD2. CDR3 length: 17 amino acids. Germline V gives CDR1 SGDLS, CDR2 YYNGEE. With 4 bases clipped from V and 9 bases from J, the junction kept 19 bases outside the gene matches. In DNA form, the CDR3 reads TGTGCCAGCAGCTCACCTAGACGGCGGGGGATCATCGTTGAGCAGTTCTTC. Its protein is CASSSPRRRGIIVEQFF.

J is TRBJ2-7 and V is TRBV27; TRBD2 agrees at 10 bases. Germline CDR1 MNHEY, CDR2 SMNVEV (reference sequence). The J segment lost 4 bases and the V segment lost 6 bases, leaving 9 bases of the junction unmatched. There are 15 residues in the CDR3. CDR3 in amino acids: CASSALAGAYYEQYF. CDR3 DNA: TGTGCCAGCAGCGCTCTAGCGGGGGCTTATTACGAGCAGTACTTC.

This clonotype was recorded at least ten times. CDR3 sequence reads: CSVAEQLDNEQFF. CDR3 nucleotides: TGCAGCGTTGCTGAACAGCTAGACAATGAGCAGTTCTTC. The rearrangement uses TRBV29-1 and TRBJ2-1, with D hard to call. CDR1 is SQVTM and CDR2 is ANQGSEA in the germline V gene. Trimming left V 4 bases short and J 5 bases short, with 12 bases between. The CDR3 spans 13 residues.

This clonotype was seen ten or more times. This chain joins TRBV6-6 and TRBJ1-5; 8 positions match TRBD1. CDR3 size: 16 residues. V shed 5 bases and J 0 bases; nucleotides not matched to a gene: 6. Germline V lookup: CDR1 MNHNY, CDR2 SVGAGI (reference sequence). CDR3 in DNA: TGTGCCAGCAGTCAGGGACAGGCATATAGCAATCAGCCCCAGCATTTT. Translation gives CASSQGQAYSNQPQHF.

The gene calls are TRBV5-1 and TRBJ2-1; D gene uncertain. Trimming took off 0 bases at V and 2 bases at J, with 9 bases between the two ends. This CDR3 has 15 residues. Germline assignment: CDR1 SGHRS and CDR2 YFSETQ. CDR3 amino acids: CASSLGSPAYNEQFF. For the CDR3, the DNA is TGCGCCAGCAGCTTGGGTAGCCCAGCCTACAATGAGCAGTTCTTC. The full variable domain, its missing parts supplied by reference TRBV5-1 and TRBJ2-1, is KAGVTQTPRYLIKTRGQQVTLSCSPISGHRSVSWYQQTPGQGLQFLFEYFSETQRNKGNFPGRFSGRQFSNSRSEMNVSTLELGDSALYLCASSLGSPAYNEQFFGPGTRLTVL.

J is TRBJ2-5 and V is TRBV25-1; the D is unclear. The J call may be wrong; the DNA end is better matched by TRBJ2-7. CDR3 length: 10 amino acids. The germline CDR1 and CDR2 sequences are MGHDK and SYGVNS. CDR3 DNA: TGTGCCAGCATCGGCTACGAGCAGTACTTC. Encoded protein: CASIGYEQYF.

This chain joins TRBV20-1 and TRBJ1-2; D might be TRBD1 (5 bases). CDR1 is DFQATT, CDR2 SNEGSKA, per germline (reference sequence). V lost 3 bases and J 2 bases, leaving 16 bases between the germline ends. This CDR3 is 15 amino acids long. The DNA for the CDR3 is TGCAGTGCTAGGACCCCGGGACGGCCGAACTATGGCTACACCTTC. Its protein is CSARTPGRPNYGYTF.

This chain connects TRBV29-1 to TRBJ2-3; the D gene could be TRBD1 or TRBD2 (5 bases each). The CDR3 spans 14 residues. With 5 bases removed from V and 3 bases from J, the gap between germline ends came to 15 bases. CDR1 and CDR2 from the germline V gene are SQVTM and ANQGSEA. The CDR3 region is CSVLPQGGTDTQYF. The DNA for the CDR3 is TGCAGCGTTCTCCCCCAGGGCGGGACAGATACGCAGTATTTT.

Notes on this clonotype: A read error may explain this, as a much larger clone is one base away. The V and J genes are TRBV6-6 and TRBJ2-1; a weak D match, TRBD1 (6 bases). The J call is uncertain, as TRBJ2-7 better fits the DNA end. Germline V gene lookup returns CDR1 MNHNY and CDR2 SVGAGI (reference sequence). The CDR3 extends over 16 amino acids. CDR3 amino acids: CASSFPQGTGYNEQYF. CDR3 nucleotides: TGTGCCAGCAGTTTCCCGCAGGGGACGGGCTACAATGAGCAGTACTTC.

A note on this clonotype: This may stem from a read error, because a much larger clone lies one nucleotide away. This sequence joins TRBV21-1 and TRBJ2-4; the D call of TRBD1 is as the table states it, not checked on the DNA. The tail of the sequence fits TRBJ2-7 better, so the J call may be wrong. TRBV21-1 counts as a pseudogene. The CDR3 is made up of 14 amino acids. Here the CDR3 reads CANSRPLQGHEQYF. The CDR3 bases are TGTGCCAACAGCAGGCCCCTACAGGGACACGAGCAGTACTTC.

This chain joins TRBV28 and TRBJ2-1, with TRBD2 matching 8 bases. The CDR3 totals 15 residues. Germline CDR1 MDHEN, CDR2 SYDVKM. V was pared by 1 base and J by 10 bases, with 9 bases of the junction left unmatched. Here the CDR3 reads CASSLSGAGVGEQFF. The CDR3 DNA reads as TGTGCCAGCAGTTTATCGGGAGCGGGAGTCGGGGAGCAGTTCTTC.